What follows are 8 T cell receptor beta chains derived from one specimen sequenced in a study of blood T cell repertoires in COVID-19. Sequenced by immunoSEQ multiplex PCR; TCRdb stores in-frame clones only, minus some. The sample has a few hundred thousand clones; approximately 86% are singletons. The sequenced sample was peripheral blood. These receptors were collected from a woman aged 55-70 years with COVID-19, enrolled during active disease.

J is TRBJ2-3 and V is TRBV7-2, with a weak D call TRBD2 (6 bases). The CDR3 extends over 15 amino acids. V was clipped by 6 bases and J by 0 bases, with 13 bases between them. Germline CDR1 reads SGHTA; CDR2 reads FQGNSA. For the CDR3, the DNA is TGTGCCAGCAGGGTTCAGGGACTTAGCACAGATACGCAGTATTTT. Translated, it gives CASRVQGLSTDTQYF.

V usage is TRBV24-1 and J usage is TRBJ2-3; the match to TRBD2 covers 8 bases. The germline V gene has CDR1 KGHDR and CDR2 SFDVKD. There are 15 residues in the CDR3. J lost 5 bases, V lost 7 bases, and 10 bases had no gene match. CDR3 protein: CATSPKSGGQDTQYF. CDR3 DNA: TGTGCCACCAGCCCCAAAAGCGGGGGCCAAGATACGCAGTATTTT.

CDR3 bases: TGTGCCAGTAGTAGGAGTGATGAGCAGTTCTTC. Protein: CASSRSDEQFF. V is TRBV19 and J is TRBJ2-1; the D is unclear. Germline loops: CDR1 LNHDA, CDR2 SQIVND (reference sequence). Trimming cost V 4 bases and J 8 bases, with 6 bases left between them. CDR3 length: 11 amino acids.

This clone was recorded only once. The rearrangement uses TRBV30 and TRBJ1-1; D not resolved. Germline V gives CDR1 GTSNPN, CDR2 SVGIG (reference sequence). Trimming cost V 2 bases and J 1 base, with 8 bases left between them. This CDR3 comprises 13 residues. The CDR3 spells CAWSKIWNTEAFF. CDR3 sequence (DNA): TGTGCCTGGAGTAAAATATGGAACACTGAAGCTTTCTTT.

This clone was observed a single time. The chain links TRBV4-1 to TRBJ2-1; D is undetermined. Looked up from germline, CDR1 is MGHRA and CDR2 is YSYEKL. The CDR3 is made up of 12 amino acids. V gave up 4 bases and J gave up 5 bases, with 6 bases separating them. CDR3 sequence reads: CASSPTDNEQFF. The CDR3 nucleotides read TGCGCCAGCAGCCCGACTGACAATGAGCAGTTCTTC.

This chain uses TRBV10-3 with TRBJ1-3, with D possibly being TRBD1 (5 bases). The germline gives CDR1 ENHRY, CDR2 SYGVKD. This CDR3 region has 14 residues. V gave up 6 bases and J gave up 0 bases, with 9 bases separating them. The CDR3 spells CAIRGGDSGNTIYF. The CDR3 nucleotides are TGTGCCATCAGGGGGGGGGACTCTGGAAACACCATATATTTT.

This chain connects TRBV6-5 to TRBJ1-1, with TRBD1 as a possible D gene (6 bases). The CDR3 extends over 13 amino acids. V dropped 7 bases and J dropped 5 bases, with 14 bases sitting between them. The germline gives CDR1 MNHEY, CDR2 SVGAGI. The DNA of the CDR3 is TGTGCCAGCATCGAAGGGGGGGATACTGAAGCTTTCTTT. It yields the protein CASIEGGDTEAFF.

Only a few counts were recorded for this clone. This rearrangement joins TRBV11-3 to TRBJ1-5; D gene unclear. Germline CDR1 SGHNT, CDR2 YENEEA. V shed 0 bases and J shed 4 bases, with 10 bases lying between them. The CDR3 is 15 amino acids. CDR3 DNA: TGTGCCAGCAGCTTAGATAAAGTCGGTAATCAGCCCCAGCATTTT. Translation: CASSLDKVGNQPQHF.